The 18 T cell receptor beta chains below all came from one sample that was sequenced in a study of vaccination and CD4 T cells after COVID-19. The Oncomine TCR Beta short-read assay generated sequence data from the DNA of cultured CD4+ T cells. Each CDR3 protein is one row after TCRdb ran MiXCR on the PCR reads. The sample has about 19,000 distinct CDR3 sequences, just over 60% seen once. Noted treatment: roughly ten-day PBMC culture with coronavirus spike peptide pools or control peptides (ViraFEST assay). Their cognate antigens are unknown. Sequenced input: CD4+ T cells from blood, cultured in vitro. These receptors all come from a human donor who had recovered from COVID-19.

This chain links TRBV28 with TRBJ2-2; 7 bases line up with TRBD2. This CDR3 has 15 residues. CDR1 and CDR2 (germline): MDHEN, SYDVKM. V lost 5 bases and J lost 4; bases outside the gene matches: 7. Here the CDR3 DNA reads TGTGCCAGCAGTACCCACGCGGGAGCCACCGGGGAGCTGTTTTTT. Protein product: CASSTHAGATGELFF.

This rearrangement joins TRBV19 to TRBJ1-1, with 7 bases identical to TRBD1. Germline CDR1 LNHDA, CDR2 SQIVND (reference sequence). This CDR3 has 14 residues. V lost 5 bases to trimming and J lost 1 base; unmatched junction nucleotides: 4. CDR3 sequence (DNA): TGTGCCAGTAGTGAGCAGGGGGGGAACACTGAAGCTTTCTTT. Translating gives CASSEQGGNTEAFF. Together with reference TRBV19 and TRBJ1-1, the CDR3 gives the full variable domain: DGGITQSPKYLFRKEGQNVTLSCEQNLNHDAMYWYRQDPGQGLRLIYYSQIVNDFQKGDIAEGYSVSREKKESFPLTVTSAQKNPTAFYLCASSEQGGNTEAFFGQGTRLTVV.

V usage is TRBV7-8 and J usage is TRBJ1-5, with D unclear. The CDR3 spans 12 residues. CDR1 and CDR2 from the germline V gene are SGHVS and FQNEAQ. V was trimmed by 5 bases and J by 5 bases, leaving 7 bases between them. The CDR3 DNA sequence: TGTGCCAGCAGCCGTTTATATCAGCCCCAGCATTTT. Its protein product is CASSRLYQPQHF.

J is TRBJ2-1 and V is TRBV6-5; 9 nucleotides match TRBD2. The V gene's germline CDR1 is MNHEY and CDR2 SVGAGI. The CDR3 extends over 16 amino acids. V lost 0 bases to trimming and J lost 4 bases; unmatched junction nucleotides: 4. The DNA of the CDR3 is TGTGCCAGCAGTTACTCAAGCGGGAGGAGGTACAATGAGCAGTTCTTC. It yields the protein CASSYSSGRRYNEQFF.

CDR3 residues: CASMLGGANTEAFF. The CDR3 region has the DNA TGTGCCAGCATGCTGGGAGGGGCGAACACTGAAGCTTTCTTT. The chain carries TRBV27 and TRBJ1-1, with TRBD1 as a possible D gene (5 bases). The CDR3 runs to 14 residues. The V gene's germline CDR1 is MNHEY and CDR2 SMNVEV (reference sequence). Trimming took off 7 bases at V and 1 base at J, with 13 bases between the two ends.

The rearrangement joins TRBV27 to TRBJ2-1; TRBD2 matches 8 bases. V dropped 4 bases and J dropped 1; count of bases not matched to a gene: 3. Germline-derived CDR1 and CDR2 are MNHEY and SMNVEV (reference sequence). The CDR3 has 15 residues. The CDR3 spells CASSYLAGSYNEQFF. The CDR3 nucleotides read TGTGCCAGCAGTTACCTAGCGGGTTCCTACAATGAGCAGTTCTTC.

This clonotype came up a few times. The chain employs TRBV20-1 and TRBJ1-1; 7 bases are shared with TRBD1. This CDR3 is 15 amino acids long. CDR1 and CDR2 (germline): DFQATT, SNEGSKA (reference sequence). V lost 5 bases, J lost 5 bases, and 14 bases stayed unmatched. The CDR3 protein is CSAQALTGWGTEAFF. CDR3 bases: TGCAGTGCTCAAGCCCTGACAGGGTGGGGGACTGAAGCTTTCTTT.

The chain employs TRBV6-5 and TRBJ2-1; D is unclear. CDR3 size: 16 residues. V lost 4 bases to trimming and J lost 10 bases, with 23 bases between them. Germline loops: CDR1 MNHEY, CDR2 SVGAGI. The CDR3 DNA is TGTGCCAGCAGTTTGGGCCGGGCAGGACGGGCATACGAGCAGTTCTTC. It encodes CASSLGRAGRAYEQFF.

The chain joins TRBV6-1 to TRBJ2-5, with a possible D match to TRBD1 (6 bases). Germline CDR1 and CDR2: MNHNS and SASEGT. The CDR3 sequence is 15 residues long. The germline V and J ends were trimmed by 4 bases and 2 bases, with 14 bases remaining between them. CDR3 nucleotide sequence: TGTGCCAGCAGTGCTAGCAGGGGCCGACAAGAGACCCAGTACTTC. Protein: CASSASRGRQETQYF.

The V gene is TRBV18, the J gene TRBJ1-1; tentative D call: TRBD1 (6 bases). The CDR3 has 16 residues. Trimming took 3 bases from V and 0 from J, leaving 14 bases between them. Germline V gene sequence: CDR1 KGHSH, CDR2 LQKENI. The CDR3 nucleotides are TGTGCCAGCTCACCCCAGAGGGGGGGAGTGAACACTGAAGCTTTCTTT. Translation gives CASSPQRGGVNTEAFF.

The chain carries TRBV7-6 and TRBJ2-3; D remains ambiguous. V gave up 4 bases and J gave up 3 bases, with 5 bases separating them. The V gene's germline CDR1 is SGHVS and CDR2 FNYEAQ. There are 12 residues in the CDR3. CDR3 bases: TGTGCCAGCAGCTCATTTACAGATACGCAGTATTTT. Protein product: CASSSFTDTQYF.

The rearrangement links TRBV20-1 to TRBJ1-1, with TRBD1 identical over 7 bases. The length of the CDR3 is 14 residues. After removal of 5 bases from V and 1 base from J, the junction contained 7 bases not matched to a gene. Germline V gene sequence: CDR1 DFQATT, CDR2 SNEGSKA (reference sequence). CDR3 in amino acids: CSAGGTVANTEAFF. Here the CDR3 DNA reads TGCAGTGCTGGGGGGACAGTAGCGAACACTGAAGCTTTCTTT.

The chain links TRBV30 to TRBJ2-5, with D unclear. Trimming pared 0 bases from V and 2 bases from J, leaving 7 bases between. This CDR3 contains 13 residues. The germline gives CDR1 GTSNPN, CDR2 SVGIG (reference sequence). The CDR3 DNA follows: TGTGCCTGGAGTGTTCTGCCGCAAGAGACCCAGTACTTC. Protein: CAWSVLPQETQYF.

The chain couples TRBV18 to TRBJ2-4; weak D call: TRBD1 (5 bases). The length of the CDR3 is 15 residues. Germline lookup yields CDR1 KGHSH and CDR2 LQKENI. V was cut by 0 bases and J by 6 bases, with 12 bases left in between. This CDR3 reads CASSPPEGVGNIQYF. CDR3 bases: TGTGCCAGCTCACCACCAGAAGGGGTGGGAAACATTCAGTACTTC.

The chain is built from TRBV15 and TRBJ1-1, with TRBD1 matching over 7 bases. This CDR3 comprises 15 residues. Germline CDR1 is LNHNV and CDR2 is YYDKDF (reference sequence). J gave up 4 bases and V 5 bases, and 10 bases lay outside the gene matches. The CDR3 reads CATSPRQGEITEAFF. CDR3 DNA: TGTGCCACCAGCCCTCGACAGGGAGAAATCACTGAAGCTTTCTTT.

This clonotype has only a few counts. This chain uses TRBV6-5 with TRBJ1-2, with 9 bases matching TRBD1. The V segment lost 1 base and the J segment 8 bases; nucleotides outside the gene matches: 5. Per germline, CDR1 MNHEY and CDR2 SVGAGI. The CDR3 contains 14 residues. CDR3 sequence reads: CASSYLTGGDGYTF. In nucleotides, the CDR3 is TGTGCCAGCAGTTACTTGACAGGGGGGGACGGCTACACCTTC.

The J gene is TRBJ1-2, the V gene TRBV4-2, with 7 bases lining up with TRBD1. The germline CDR1 and CDR2 sequences are LGHNA and YNFKEQ. CDR3 length equals 14 residues. With 6 bases clipped from V and 3 bases from J, the junction kept 7 bases outside the gene matches. CDR3 nucleotides: TGTGCCAGCAGACCGGAGGGGGCAGACTATGGCTACACCTTC. It encodes CASRPEGADYGYTF.

This clonotype was seen a few times. The chain joins TRBV10-1 to TRBJ2-2; TRBD1 is a possible D gene (6 bases). Germline V gene sequence: CDR1 WNHNN, CDR2 SYGVQD (reference sequence). The germline V and J ends were trimmed by 6 bases and 5 bases, with 7 bases remaining between them. The CDR3 runs to 12 residues. The chain's CDR3 is CASSRGTGELFF. The DNA for the CDR3 is TGCGCCAGCAGCAGGGGAACCGGGGAGCTGTTTTTT.